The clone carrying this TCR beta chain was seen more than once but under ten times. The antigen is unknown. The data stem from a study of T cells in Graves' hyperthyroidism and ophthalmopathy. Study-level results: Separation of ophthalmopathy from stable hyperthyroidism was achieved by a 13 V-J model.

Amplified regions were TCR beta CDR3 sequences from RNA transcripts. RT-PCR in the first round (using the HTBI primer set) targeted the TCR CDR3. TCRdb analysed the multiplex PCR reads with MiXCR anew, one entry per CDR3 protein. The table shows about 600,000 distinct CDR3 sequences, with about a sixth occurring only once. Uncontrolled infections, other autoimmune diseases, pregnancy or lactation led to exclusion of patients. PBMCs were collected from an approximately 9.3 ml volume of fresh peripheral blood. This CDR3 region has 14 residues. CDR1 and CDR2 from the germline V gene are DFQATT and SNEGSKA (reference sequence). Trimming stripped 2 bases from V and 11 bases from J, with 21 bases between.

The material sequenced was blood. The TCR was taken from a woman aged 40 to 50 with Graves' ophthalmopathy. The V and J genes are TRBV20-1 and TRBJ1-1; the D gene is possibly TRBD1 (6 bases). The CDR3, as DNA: TGCAGTGCTAGACCCGGGACAATTCACGGGGGCGCTTTCTTT. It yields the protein CSARPGTIHGGAFF.